The next 2 T cell receptor beta chains were all read from a single sample in a study of cytomegalovirus exposure and HLA in healthy donors. The PCR made use of 60 Vbeta and 13 Jbeta primers. The table came from immunoSEQ multiplex PCR; TCRdb's copy has only in-frame clones and leaves some out. This table has about 190,000 clones, around 90% appearing once. The sequenced sample was PBMCs. The receptors stem from a boy younger than 10 in good health and CMV-seronegative.

The chain recombines TRBV28 with TRBJ2-7; 7 bases agree with TRBD1. The germline gives CDR1 MDHEN, CDR2 SYDVKM. J gave up 0 bases and V 6 bases, and 11 bases lay outside the gene matches. The CDR3 sequence is 16 residues long. CDR3 in amino acids: CASSPRAQGSSYEQYF. CDR3 nucleotide sequence: TGTGCCAGCAGCCCCAGGGCACAGGGGAGCTCCTACGAGCAGTACTTC.

The chain has TRBV30 and TRBJ2-6; D perhaps matches TRBD1 (6 bases). Germline V gene lookup returns CDR1 GTSNPN and CDR2 SVGIG (reference sequence). CDR3 length: 17 amino acids. V was shortened by 0 bases and J by 0 bases, with 12 bases between the two germline ends. CDR3 sequence reads: CAWSVGTTSSGANVLTF. Written as DNA, the CDR3 is TGTGCCTGGAGTGTCGGGACAACATCCTCTGGGGCCAACGTCCTGACTTTC.